The 25 T cell receptor beta chains given below trace back to one sample, sequenced in a study of cytomegalovirus exposure and HLA in healthy donors. The primer mix had 60 Vbeta and 13 Jbeta primers. Method: immunoSEQ multiplex PCR; TCRdb's copy keeps in-frame clones and lacks some. Among over 150,000 clones listed, 82% were seen once. Sequencing was done on a sample of PBMCs. These TCRs come from a man aged 50 to 60 in good health and CMV-seropositive.

The chain carries TRBV14 and TRBJ2-3; D remains unclear. The CDR3 covers 15 residues. V dropped 4 bases and J dropped 4 bases, with 15 bases sitting between them. Germline loops: CDR1 SGHDN, CDR2 FVKESK. The CDR3 DNA sequence: TGTGCCAGCAGCCCCTACGCGGATATCGCAGATACGCAGTATTTT. Protein: CASSPYADIADTQYF. Using reference TRBV14 and TRBJ2-3 for the parts outside the CDR3, the full variable domain is EAGVTQFPSHSVIEKGQTVTLRCDPISGHDNLYWYRRVMGKEIKFLLHFVKESKQDESGMPNNRFLAERTGGTYSTLKVQPAELEDSGVYFCASSPYADIADTQYFGPGTRLTVL.

The chain couples TRBV29-1 to TRBJ2-1; 7 nucleotides line up with TRBD1. There are 12 residues in the CDR3. Trimming cost V 7 bases and J 6 bases; bases outside gene matches: 6. Looked up from germline, CDR1 is SQVTM and CDR2 is ANQGSEA. In DNA, the CDR3 is TGCAGCGGCCTCGGACAGGTCAATGAGCAGTTCTTC. The encoded protein is CSGLGQVNEQFF.

The chain employs TRBV7-4 and TRBJ1-6, with TRBD1 identical over 9 bases. The CDR3 loop spans 16 amino acids. Germline V CDR1 and CDR2: SGHVT, SQSDAQ. With 3 bases clipped from V and 7 bases from J, the junction kept 7 bases outside the gene matches. CDR3 DNA sequence: TGTGCCAGCAGCTTGGTTCCGGGACAGGGAAATTCACCCCTCCACTTT. Translation: CASSLVPGQGNSPLHF.

V and J are TRBV28 and TRBJ2-3, with a tentative D call TRBD2 (6 bases). V lost 1 base and J lost 5, with 16 bases in between. CDR1 and CDR2 from the germline V gene are MDHEN and SYDVKM. The CDR3 length is 16 residues. The CDR3 reads CASSLYGSIILDTQYF. The CDR3 DNA reads as TGTGCCAGCAGTTTATACGGGAGTATTATTCTAGATACGCAGTATTTT.

The V gene is TRBV4-3, the J gene TRBJ1-5, with D maybe TRBD1 (6 bases). In germline, CDR1 is LGHNA, CDR2 YSLEER. The CDR3 totals 17 residues. The V and J ends lost 0 bases and 0 bases respectively, with 12 bases between them. In DNA form, the CDR3 reads TGCGCCAGCAGCCAAGACTGGGGGCCTGATAGCAATCAGCCCCAGCATTTT. Amino acid sequence: CASSQDWGPDSNQPQHF.

This chain connects TRBV11-2 to TRBJ2-5; 14 bases map to TRBD2. V was clipped by 5 bases and J by 4 bases; unmatched bases: 12. Germline V gene data show CDR1 as SGHAT and CDR2 as FQNNGV. CDR3 length equals 18 residues. The CDR3 DNA sequence: TGTGCCAGCAGCCCAAGGGGACTAGCGGGGGAGTTAGGAGAGACCCAGTACTTC. Its protein is CASSPRGLAGELGETQYF.

The rearrangement links TRBV7-3 to TRBJ2-3; 10 nucleotides line up with TRBD1. The germline V gene encodes CDR1 SGHTA and CDR2 FQGTGA. Trimming took 2 bases from V and 1 from J; bases not matched to a gene: 3. This CDR3 comprises 16 residues. Written as DNA, the CDR3 is TGTGCCAGCAGCTTAGCCGGGACAGGGGGCACAGATACGCAGTATTTT. Its translation is CASSLAGTGGTDTQYF.

The chain couples TRBV6-5 to TRBJ2-1; a weak D match, TRBD2 (7 bases). Per germline, CDR1 MNHEY and CDR2 SVGAGI. V was pared by 0 bases and J by 2 bases, with 8 bases between. CDR3 length equals 15 residues. The CDR3 bases are TGTGCCAGCAGTTACTCCGGGGGGCCCTACAATGAGCAGTTCTTC. This codes for CASSYSGGPYNEQFF.

The chain links TRBV9 to TRBJ2-1, with D perhaps matching TRBD2 (7 bases). The CDR3 runs to 16 residues. V lost 1 base and J 4 bases, leaving 15 bases between the germline ends. Germline loops: CDR1 SGDLS, CDR2 YYNGEE. The CDR3 DNA reads as TGTGCCAGCAGCGTACTCGGGGGGCCCTCATACAATGAGCAGTTCTTC. Translated: CASSVLGGPSYNEQFF.

V is TRBV5-1 and J is TRBJ2-1, with 8 bases identical to TRBD1. This CDR3 region has 13 residues. V lost 8 bases, J lost 9 bases, and 10 bases stayed unmatched. Looked up from germline, CDR1 is SGHRS and CDR2 is YFSETQ. Here the CDR3 DNA reads TGCGCCAGTGGGACAGGCCCCTCCAGTGAGCAGTTCTTC. Translating gives CASGTGPSSEQFF.

The chain's CDR3 is CASSHRVSYNEQFF. The DNA for the CDR3 is TGTGCCAGCAGCCACAGGGTATCCTACAATGAGCAGTTCTTC. This chain joins TRBV28 and TRBJ2-1; possibly TRBD1 for D (6 bases). Trimming cost V 6 bases and J 1 base, with 10 bases left between them. The CDR3 spans 14 residues. Germline V gene sequence: CDR1 MDHEN, CDR2 SYDVKM.

CDR3 nucleotides: TGTGCCATCACGGGGTCCGTGGATGAGCAGTTCTTC. Residues: CAITGSVDEQFF. The chain recombines TRBV10-3 with TRBJ2-1; tentatively, D is TRBD2 (5 bases). Looked up from germline, CDR1 is ENHRY and CDR2 is SYGVKD. Trimming pared 7 bases from V and 8 bases from J, leaving 12 bases between. The CDR3 contains 12 residues.

The rearrangement uses TRBV18 and TRBJ1-4; 11 bases map to TRBD1. CDR1 and CDR2 from the germline V gene are KGHSH and LQKENI. CDR3 length equals 16 residues. The J segment lost 3 bases and the V segment lost 6 bases, leaving 6 bases of the junction unmatched. The DNA of the CDR3 is TGTGCCAGCTCGCGGACAGGGGGCATGTCTAATGAAAAACTGTTTTTT. This gives the protein CASSRTGGMSNEKLFF.

This clone was detected only once. The chain employs TRBV5-1 and TRBJ1-2; TRBD1 agrees at 9 bases. J was trimmed by 6 bases and V by 3 bases; bases with no gene match: 12. CDR1 and CDR2 (germline): SGHRS, YFSETQ. CDR3 length equals 16 residues. The CDR3 loop reads CASSYKQGAIVDGYTF. The CDR3 nucleotides read TGCGCCAGCAGCTACAAACAGGGGGCCATTGTCGATGGCTACACCTTC.

The rearrangement uses TRBV5-4 and TRBJ1-1; D is ambiguous. The CDR3 is made up of 13 amino acids. Between the trimmed V and J ends, which lost 0 bases and 1 base, there was a span of 4 bases. Germline-derived CDR1 and CDR2 are SGHNT and YYREEE (reference sequence). CDR3 nucleotide sequence: TGTGCCAGCAGCTTGGCCTCGAACACTGAAGCTTTCTTT. Its protein product is CASSLASNTEAFF. Full variable domain (remainder filled in from reference TRBV5-4 and TRBJ1-1): ETGVTQSPTHLIKTRGQQVTLRCSSQSGHNTVSWYQQALGQGPQFIFQYYREEENGRGNFPPRFSGLQFPNYSSELNVNALELDDSALYLCASSLASNTEAFFGQGTRLTVV.

This sequence joins TRBV28 and TRBJ2-3, with 9 bases matching TRBD2. The germline CDR1 and CDR2 sequences are MDHEN and SYDVKM. V gave up 3 bases and J gave up 9 bases; unmatched junction bases: 10. CDR3 length: 15 amino acids. The CDR3 sequence is CASSFRSGGLGTQYF. In DNA, the CDR3 is TGTGCCAGCAGTTTTCGGAGCGGGGGGCTGGGAACGCAGTATTTT.

This chain joins TRBV23-1 and TRBJ2-7, with TRBD1 as a possible D gene (5 bases). TRBV23-1 is known as an ORF, though its function is uncertain. The V and J ends lost 0 bases and 0 bases respectively, with 12 bases between them. CDR3 length equals 16 residues. The CDR3 loop reads CASSQSGQEPSYEQYF. Written as DNA, the CDR3 is TGCGCCAGCAGTCAATCGGGGCAGGAACCCTCCTACGAGCAGTACTTC.

This sequence joins TRBV27 and TRBJ1-2; possibly TRBD1 for D (5 bases). Germline CDR1 is MNHEY and CDR2 is SMNVEV (reference sequence). The germline V and J ends were trimmed by 5 bases and 4 bases, with 11 bases remaining between them. The CDR3 extends over 13 amino acids. CDR3 in amino acids: CASSLNRGYGYTF. The CDR3 bases are TGTGCCAGCAGTCTAAATAGGGGCTATGGCTACACCTTC.

The rearrangement uses TRBV30 and TRBJ1-1; D unresolved. This CDR3 has 14 residues. V gave up 2 bases and J gave up 5 bases, with 15 bases separating them. Germline loops: CDR1 GTSNPN, CDR2 SVGIG (reference sequence). CDR3 sequence reads: CAWSPGIGRTEAFF. CDR3 nucleotides: TGTGCCTGGAGTCCTGGGATTGGGAGGACTGAAGCTTTCTTT.

DNA of the CDR3: TGCGCCAGCAGCCGAGTGACAGGGGATTTCTACACCTTC. This translates into CASSRVTGDFYTF. The V call is TRBV4-1, the J call TRBJ1-2; 8 nucleotides line up with TRBD1. The V gene's germline CDR1 is MGHRA and CDR2 YSYEKL. The CDR3 runs to 13 residues. The trim removed 4 bases at V and 10 bases at J, leaving 8 bases unmatched.

This rearrangement joins TRBV21-1 to TRBJ1-2; the table names TRBD1, a call not compared with the DNA. TRBV21-1 counts as a pseudogene. CDR3 length: 19 amino acids. CDR3: CASSIFPTSTGGGGYGYTF. CDR3 DNA sequence: TGTGCCAGCAGCATCTTCCCCACATCGACAGGGGGCGGGGGGTATGGCTACACCTTC.

The chain is built from TRBV7-9 and TRBJ2-7; no reliable D call. CDR1 and CDR2 from the germline V gene are SEHNR and FQNEAQ (reference sequence). The ends were cut back, 5 bases at V and 2 bases at J, with 16 bases in the middle. This CDR3 has 15 amino acids. This CDR3 is CASSLASPQAYEQYF. As DNA, the CDR3 is TGTGCCAGCAGCCTTGCCTCACCTCAGGCCTACGAGCAGTACTTC.

The genes are TRBV2 and TRBJ1-5; D not certain. CDR3 length: 18 amino acids. From germline, CDR1 is SNHLY and CDR2 FYNNEI. Trimming removed 3 bases at V and 0 bases at J, with 18 bases between. The CDR3 nucleotides are TGTGCCAGCAGTGAGTACTTGAGTAGCGATGGTAGCAATCAGCCCCAGCATTTT. Protein sequence: CASSEYLSSDGSNQPQHF. Using reference TRBV2 and TRBJ1-5 for the parts outside the CDR3, the full variable domain is EPEVTQTPSHQVTQMGQEVILRCVPISNHLYFYWYRQILGQKVEFLVSFYNNEISEKSEIFDDQFSVERPDGSNFTLKIRSTKLEDSAMYFCASSEYLSSDGSNQPQHFGDGTRLSIL.

This clone is a singleton in its sample. The chain joins TRBV5-4 to TRBJ2-2; 8 positions agree with TRBD2. CDR1 and CDR2 from the germline V gene are SGHNT and YYREEE (reference sequence). Trimming cost V 0 bases and J 4 bases; bases outside gene matches: 5. There are 16 residues in the CDR3. The DNA of the CDR3 is TGTGCCAGCAGCTTGGACGGGGGGGCAGGCACCGGGGAGCTGTTTTTT. It specifies CASSLDGGAGTGELFF.

This rearrangement joins TRBV7-8 to TRBJ1-1; D is possibly TRBD1 (5 bases). The CDR3 is 14 residues long. Per germline, CDR1 SGHVS and CDR2 FQNEAQ. The V and J ends lost 3 bases and 0 bases respectively, with 8 bases between them. The CDR3 sequence: CASSLTEMNTEAFF. The CDR3, as DNA: TGTGCCAGCAGCTTGACAGAAATGAACACTGAAGCTTTCTTT.